This entry lists 31 T cell receptor beta chains sequenced from one sample in a study of CD8+CD57+ T cells in acquired aplastic anemia. For CDR3 and TCR beta VDJ profiling, genomic DNA was the template used. TCRdb ran MiXCR on the reads and lists one entry per CDR3 protein. The data show roughly 250,000 distinct CDR3 sequences, around half seen once. Patients selected for sequencing had displayed CD8+CD57+ cell expansion by flow cytometry. Input material: sorted CD4+, CD8+, or CD8+CD57+ T cells (not recorded which) from PBMCs. The receptors were sampled from a human donor with aplastic anemia.

This clonotype was observed many times. V and J are TRBV7-9 and TRBJ2-1, with D maybe TRBD2 (5 bases). This CDR3 has 13 residues. CDR1 is SEHNR, CDR2 FQNEAQ, per germline (reference sequence). Deletions cut 5 bases from V and 0 bases from J, with 5 bases between. This chain's CDR3 is CASSGSSYNEQFF. CDR3 DNA: TGTGCCAGCAGCGGGAGCTCCTACAATGAGCAGTTCTTC.

At least ten counts were recorded for this clonotype. The chain joins TRBV20-1 to TRBJ2-2; D is unresolved. V lost 0 bases, J lost 5 bases, and 13 bases lay in between. The germline V gene encodes CDR1 DFQATT and CDR2 SNEGSKA (reference sequence). This CDR3 contains 15 residues. The CDR3 spells CSARDGRVATGELFF. CDR3 DNA sequence: TGCAGTGCTAGAGATGGCCGGGTGGCTACCGGGGAGCTGTTTTTT.

The table lists this clonotype with a few counts. The DNA for the CDR3 is TGTGCCAGCAGCTGGCAGGGCCCCTACGAGCAGTACTTC. Its translation: CASSWQGPYEQYF. The chain couples TRBV11-1 to TRBJ2-7; TRBD1 is a possible D gene (5 bases). The CDR3 runs to 13 residues. Trimming removed 4 bases from V and 2 bases from J, with 9 bases in between. Germline V gene sequence: CDR1 SGHAT, CDR2 FQDESV (reference sequence). The variable domain in full, with the rest retrieved from reference TRBV11-1 and TRBJ2-7, is EAEVAQSPRYKITEKSQAVAFWCDPISGHATLYWYRQILGQGPELLVQFQDESVVDDSQLPKDRFSAERLKGVDSTLKIQPAELGDSAMYLCASSWQGPYEQYFGPGTRLTVT.

Concerning this clonotype: An end of the junction does not agree with germline; a read error may underlie this. J is TRBJ1-1 and V is TRBV27; unclear D gene. Germline CDR1 MNHEY, CDR2 SMNVEV (reference sequence). The CDR3 covers 13 residues. DNA of the CDR3: TGTGCCAGCAGTTCAAGGCAGTACACTGGAGCTTTCTTT. It translates to CASSSRQYTGAFF.

With respect to this clonotype: The junction departs from germline at one end; a sequencing error may be responsible. The chain recombines TRBV10-3 with TRBJ2-7, with D perhaps TRBD1 (6 bases). The CDR3 runs 15 residues. CDR1 ENHRY and CDR2 SYGVKD come from the germline V gene. The CDR3 nucleotides read TGTGCCAGCAGTTACCTCACAGGGAAGCCCTACGAGCAGTACTTC. Translating gives CASSYLTGKPYEQYF.

The chain links TRBV7-2 to TRBJ2-7; possibly TRBD1 or TRBD2 for D (6 bases each). V shed 9 bases and J shed 5 bases, with 17 bases lying between them. CDR1 is SGHTA, CDR2 FQGNSA, per germline. CDR3 length: 13 residues. CDR3: CASPRTGADEQYV. In DNA form, the CDR3 reads TGTGCCAGTCCCCGAACGGGGGCCGACGAGCAGTACGTC.

This clonotype has a handful of counts. This rearrangement joins TRBV5-1 to TRBJ2-2; D not resolved. The length of the CDR3 is 19 residues. Germline CDR1 is SGHRS and CDR2 is YFSETQ. Trimming took off 4 bases at V and 3 bases at J, with 25 bases between the two ends. This CDR3 reads CASSARKHGDVVYTGELFF. The CDR3 DNA is TGCGCCAGCAGCGCAAGGAAGCACGGCGATGTTGTTTACACCGGGGAGCTGTTTTTT.

The chain recombines TRBV10-3 with TRBJ2-2; tentatively, D is TRBD2 (6 bases). Germline V lookup: CDR1 ENHRY, CDR2 SYGVKD. The length of the CDR3 is 13 residues. The ends were cut back, 6 bases at V and 6 bases at J, with 11 bases in the middle. The CDR3 sequence is CAIRGGVSGELFF. Here the CDR3 DNA reads TGTGCCATCAGGGGGGGAGTTTCCGGGGAGCTGTTTTTT.

The V gene is TRBV7-2, the J gene TRBJ1-2; the D gene is possibly TRBD1 (5 bases). The V and J ends lost 3 bases and 3 bases respectively, with 14 bases between them. CDR1 SGHTA and CDR2 FQGNSA come from the germline V gene. The length of the CDR3 is 15 residues. The CDR3 DNA reads as TGTGCCAGCAGCTTTACCCAGGGATTGGACTATGGCTACACCTTC. Its translation is CASSFTQGLDYGYTF.

As concerns this clonotype: This may stem from a read error, because a much larger clone lies one nucleotide away. The rearrangement links TRBV7-9 to TRBJ2-7; no clear D. Germline V CDR1 and CDR2: SEHNR, FQNEAQ (reference sequence). CDR3 length equals 13 residues. CDR3 sequence: CAGSSHPQYEQYF. For the CDR3, the DNA is TGTGCCGGCAGCTCACATCCCCAATACGAGCAGTACTTC.

This clonotype was seen repeatedly, ten times or more. The rearrangement uses TRBV7-6 and TRBJ2-3; 8 bases are shared with TRBD2. The CDR3 has 16 residues. CDR1 is SGHVS, CDR2 FNYEAQ, per germline. V gave up 3 bases and J gave up 2 bases; unmatched junction bases: 7. The CDR3 sequence is CASSFKAGVTTDTQYF. Here the CDR3 DNA reads TGTGCCAGCAGCTTTAAAGCGGGGGTGACCACAGATACGCAGTATTTT.

The chain joins TRBV6-5 to TRBJ2-1; tentatively, D is TRBD2 (5 bases). Germline V gene sequence: CDR1 MNHEY, CDR2 SVGAGI. The CDR3 has 18 amino acids. The V and J ends lost 0 bases and 2 bases respectively, with 17 bases between them. CDR3 nucleotide sequence: TGTGCCAGCAGTTACTCGAGTCTATTAGCGATCACCTACAATGAGCAGTTCTTC. It encodes CASSYSSLLAITYNEQFF.

Note on this clonotype: A much larger clone lies one base from this, so it may be a read error. V is TRBV4-1 and J is TRBJ2-7; D possibly uses TRBD1 or TRBD2 (5 bases each). Germline V gene sequence: CDR1 MGHRA, CDR2 YSYEKL. The CDR3 covers 15 residues. Trimming shortened V by 5 bases and J by 5 bases, and 19 bases separated the two germline ends. CDR3 sequence: CASSGTADKGHEQYF. CDR3 DNA: TGCGCCAGCAGCGGGACGGCGGATAAGGGCCACGAGCAGTACTTC.

This clonotype has at least ten counts. J is TRBJ2-1 and V is TRBV29-1; D is ambiguous. V was cut by 4 bases and J by 4 bases, with 17 bases left in between. The CDR3 is 15 residues long. The germline V gene has CDR1 SQVTM and CDR2 ANQGSEA. CDR3 loop: CSVVELRPVYNEQFF. For the CDR3, the DNA is TGCAGCGTTGTAGAGCTCCGCCCCGTTTACAATGAGCAGTTCTTC.

With respect to this clonotype: A much larger clonotype is one base distant, so this may be a read error. The rearrangement links TRBV5-5 to TRBJ2-7; D not certain. CDR1 and CDR2 from the germline V gene are SGHKS and YYEKEE (reference sequence). The CDR3 extends over 13 amino acids. In DNA, the CDR3 is TGTGCCAGCAGCTTCGGGTACTCCTACGAGCAGCACTTC. This codes for CASSFGYSYEQHF.

This clonotype has more than one count but fewer than ten. The V and J genes are TRBV7-6 and TRBJ2-7, with 9 nucleotides matching TRBD2. V lost 2 bases and J lost 4; bases outside the gene matches: 12. This CDR3 has 17 residues. Germline-derived CDR1 and CDR2 are SGHVS and FNYEAQ. The CDR3 protein is CASSLSSGSGGDYEQYF. The DNA for the CDR3 is TGTGCCAGCAGCTTAAGTTCCGGTAGCGGGGGAGATTACGAGCAGTACTTC.

This clonotype was counted between two and nine times. The genes are TRBV20-1 and TRBJ2-5; the D is unclear. This CDR3 region has 17 residues. Trimming cost V 1 base and J 1 base, with 19 bases left between them. Germline CDR1 reads DFQATT; CDR2 reads SNEGSKA (reference sequence). CDR3 protein: CSARVTLPGGSQETQYF. The CDR3 DNA follows: TGCAGTGCTAGAGTCACCCTTCCTGGCGGCAGCCAAGAGACCCAGTACTTC.

The chain is built from TRBV7-8 and TRBJ1-6, with a tentative D call TRBD1 (6 bases). Trimming took 5 bases from V and 5 from J, leaving 16 bases between them. This CDR3 is 16 amino acids long. From germline, CDR1 is SGHVS and CDR2 FQNEAQ. Here the CDR3 reads CASSTLNREHNSPLHF. CDR3 DNA: TGTGCCAGCAGCACCCTGAACAGGGAGCATAATTCACCCCTCCACTTT.

This clonotype was seen only a few times. The chain recombines TRBV25-1 with TRBJ2-7; 9 positions agree with TRBD1. Germline V gene sequence: CDR1 MGHDK, CDR2 SYGVNS. The V and J ends lost 1 base and 0 bases, in that order; junction bases with no gene match: 1. The CDR3 loop spans 15 amino acids. CDR3: CASSESTGGSYEQYF. The CDR3 DNA sequence: TGTGCCAGCAGTGAATCGACAGGGGGCTCCTACGAGCAGTACTTC.

Points on this clonotype: One base away lies a much larger clone, so this may be a sequencing read error. The V and J genes are TRBV5-1 and TRBJ2-1, with a weak D call TRBD2 (5 bases). This CDR3 is 15 amino acids long. Germline assignment: CDR1 SGHRS and CDR2 YFSETQ. CDR3 protein: CTSSSDSRRLNEQFF. The DNA of the CDR3 is TGCACCAGCAGCTCGGACTCCCGTAGGTTGAATGAGCAGTTCTTC.

This clonotype was seen a handful of times. The J gene is TRBJ1-3, the V gene TRBV6-6, with 7 bases aligning to TRBD1. CDR1 is MNHNY and CDR2 is SVGAGI in the germline V gene (reference sequence). The CDR3 totals 15 residues. The ends lost 5 bases at V and 10 bases at J; junction bases unmatched: 14. CDR3 DNA: TGTGCCAGCAGTAACCAAGGGACAGCTAAATTGACCATATATTTT. Its protein is CASSNQGTAKLTIYF.

Notes on this clonotype: At one of its ends the junction is not consistent with the germline gene, which may arise from a read error. The chain combines TRBV24-1 with TRBJ2-1; the D gene is possibly TRBD2 (5 bases). The germline V gene has CDR1 KGHDR and CDR2 SFDVKD. This CDR3 has 10 amino acids. The CDR3 DNA is TGCGCCACCGGGATCAATGAGCAGTTCTTC. Protein sequence: CATGINEQFF.

Turning to this clonotype: At one end, the junction sequence differs from germline, possibly due to a read error. V is TRBV7-9 and J is TRBJ1-6; possible D gene TRBD1, 5 bases. Germline V gene data show CDR1 as SEHNR and CDR2 as FQNEAQ (reference sequence). This CDR3 has 12 amino acids. In nucleotides, the CDR3 is TGTGCCAGCAGTGCAGGGTCCTCACCCCTCCGCTTT. Translating gives CASSAGSSPLRF. Drawing the rest from reference TRBV7-9 and TRBJ1-6, the complete variable domain is DTGVSQNPRHKITKRGQNVTFRCDPISEHNRLYWYRQTLGQGPEFLTYFQNEAQLEKSRLLSDRFSAERPKGSFSTLEIQRTEQGDSAMYLCASSAGSSPLRFGNGTRLTVT.

This clonotype was detected only a few times. The V and J genes are TRBV7-2 and TRBJ2-7; D may be TRBD1 (7 bases). CDR3 size: 22 residues. Between the trimmed V and J ends, which lost 1 base and 2 bases, there was a span of 33 bases. Germline CDR1 reads SGHTA; CDR2 reads FQGNSA. CDR3: CASSLGARRGRFPGGVPYEQYF. In DNA, the CDR3 is TGTGCCAGCAGCTTAGGGGCTCGGAGGGGGCGATTCCCTGGCGGTGTCCCCTACGAGCAGTACTTC.

CDR3 DNA: TGTGCCAGCAGCTTGGGACAGGTTAACTATGGCTACACCTTC. Translated: CASSLGQVNYGYTF. The V call is TRBV7-2, the J call TRBJ1-2, with 8 bases that match TRBD1. CDR3 length: 14 amino acids. Germline lookup yields CDR1 SGHTA and CDR2 FQGNSA. Trimming took 3 bases from V and 1 from J; bases not matched to a gene: 1.

The table lists this clonotype with a count of one. The chain combines TRBV20-1 with TRBJ2-1; D call uncertain. The CDR3 runs 11 residues. V dropped 4 bases and J dropped 8 bases, with 9 bases sitting between them. Germline V gene data show CDR1 as DFQATT and CDR2 as SNEGSKA (reference sequence). CDR3 bases: TGCAGTGCTATAACCGACCATGAGCAGTTCTTC. It is translated as CSAITDHEQFF.

This clonotype has just a few counts. This chain joins TRBV15 and TRBJ1-5, with TRBD1 as a possible D gene (6 bases). CDR1 LNHNV and CDR2 YYDKDF come from the germline V gene (reference sequence). V dropped 11 bases and J dropped 0 bases, with 11 bases sitting between them. This CDR3 region has 13 residues. The CDR3 protein is CASRGGSNQPQHF. The DNA of the CDR3 is TGTGCCTCTAGGGGGGGTAGCAATCAGCCCCAGCATTTT.

The V and J genes are TRBV9 and TRBJ2-5; the D gene is possibly TRBD1 (6 bases). CDR3 size: 15 residues. In germline, CDR1 is SGDLS, CDR2 YYNGEE. V was shortened by 2 bases and J by 4 bases, with 15 bases between the two germline ends. The CDR3 sequence is CASSVPNQGRETQYF. CDR3 in DNA: TGTGCCAGCAGCGTTCCTAATCAGGGGAGAGAGACCCAGTACTTC.

In this sample, this clonotype turned up many times. The chain carries TRBV20-1 and TRBJ1-5, with a tentative D call TRBD1 (5 bases). This CDR3 is 15 amino acids long. CDR1 is DFQATT, CDR2 SNEGSKA, per germline (reference sequence). V was trimmed by 3 bases and J by 2 bases, leaving 14 bases between them. CDR3 sequence (DNA): TGCAGTGCTAGTGTCAGGGTCACTGGCAATCAGCCCCAGCATTTT. Translated, it gives CSASVRVTGNQPQHF.

The gene calls are TRBV5-1 and TRBJ2-7; TRBD1 is a possible D gene (6 bases). The germline gives CDR1 SGHRS, CDR2 YFSETQ. This CDR3 contains 15 residues. The germline V and J ends were trimmed by 0 bases and 3 bases, with 13 bases remaining between them. CDR3 sequence reads: CASSLGTAIDYEQYF. CDR3 bases: TGCGCCAGCAGCTTGGGGACAGCAATCGACTACGAGCAGTACTTC. Looking up the rest from reference TRBV5-1 and TRBJ2-7 gives the full variable domain: KAGVTQTPRYLIKTRGQQVTLSCSPISGHRSVSWYQQTPGQGLQFLFEYFSETQRNKGNFPGRFSGRQFSNSRSEMNVSTLELGDSALYLCASSLGTAIDYEQYFGPGTRLTVT.

This chain joins TRBV19 and TRBJ1-5; no reliable D call. This CDR3 spans 13 amino acids. Germline assignment: CDR1 LNHDA and CDR2 SQIVND (reference sequence). V was pared by 5 bases and J by 5 bases, with 10 bases between. The CDR3: CASSDLSHQPQHF. The CDR3 DNA sequence: TGTGCCAGTAGTGACTTATCCCATCAGCCCCAGCATTTT.